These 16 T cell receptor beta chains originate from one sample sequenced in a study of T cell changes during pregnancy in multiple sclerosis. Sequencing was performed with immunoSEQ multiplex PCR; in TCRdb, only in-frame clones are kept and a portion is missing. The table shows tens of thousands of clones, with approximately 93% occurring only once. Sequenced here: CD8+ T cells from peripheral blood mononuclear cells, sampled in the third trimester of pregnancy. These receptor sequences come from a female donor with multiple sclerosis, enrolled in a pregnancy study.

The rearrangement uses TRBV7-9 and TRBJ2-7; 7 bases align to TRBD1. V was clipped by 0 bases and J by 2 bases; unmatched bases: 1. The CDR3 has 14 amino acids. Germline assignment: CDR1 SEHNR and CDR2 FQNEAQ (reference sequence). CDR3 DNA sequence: TGTGCCAGCAGCTTAGCCGGGACAGCCTACGAGCAGTACTTC. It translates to CASSLAGTAYEQYF.

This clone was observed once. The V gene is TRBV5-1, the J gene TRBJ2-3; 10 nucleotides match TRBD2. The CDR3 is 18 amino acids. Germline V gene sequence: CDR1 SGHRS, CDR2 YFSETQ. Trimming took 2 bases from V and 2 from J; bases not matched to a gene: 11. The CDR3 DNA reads TGCGCCAGCAGCTTACACGCGGCTAGCGGGAGTTTCACAGATACGCAGTATTTT. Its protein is CASSLHAASGSFTDTQYF. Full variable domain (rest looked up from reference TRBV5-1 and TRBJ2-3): KAGVTQTPRYLIKTRGQQVTLSCSPISGHRSVSWYQQTPGQGLQFLFEYFSETQRNKGNFPGRFSGRQFSNSRSEMNVSTLELGDSALYLCASSLHAASGSFTDTQYFGPGTRLTVL.

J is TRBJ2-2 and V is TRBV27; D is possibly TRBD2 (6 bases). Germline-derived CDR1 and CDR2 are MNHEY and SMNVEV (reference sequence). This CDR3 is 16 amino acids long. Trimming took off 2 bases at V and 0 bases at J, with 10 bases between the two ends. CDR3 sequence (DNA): TGTGCCAGCAGTTTACGGGCGGGATCGAACACCGGGGAGCTGTTTTTT. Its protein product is CASSLRAGSNTGELFF.

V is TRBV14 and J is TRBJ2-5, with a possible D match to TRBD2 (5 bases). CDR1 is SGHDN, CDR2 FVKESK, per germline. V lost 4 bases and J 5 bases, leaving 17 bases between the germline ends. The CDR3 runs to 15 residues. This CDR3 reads CASSLSWTAGETQYF. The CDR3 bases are TGTGCCAGCAGCCTTTCCTGGACTGCCGGGGAGACCCAGTACTTC.

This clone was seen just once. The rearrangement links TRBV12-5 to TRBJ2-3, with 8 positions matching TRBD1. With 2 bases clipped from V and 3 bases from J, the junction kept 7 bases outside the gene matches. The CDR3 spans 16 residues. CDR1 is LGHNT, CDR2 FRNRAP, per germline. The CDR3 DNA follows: TGTGCTAGTGGTTTGTGGGACAGGATCCGTACAGATACGCAGTATTTT. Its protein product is CASGLWDRIRTDTQYF.

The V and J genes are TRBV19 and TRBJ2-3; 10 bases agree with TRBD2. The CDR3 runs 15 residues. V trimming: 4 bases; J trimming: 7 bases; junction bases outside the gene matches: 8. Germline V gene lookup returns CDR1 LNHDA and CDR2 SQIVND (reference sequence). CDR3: CASSTPAGGPNTQYF. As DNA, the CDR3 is TGTGCCAGTAGTACCCCAGCGGGAGGGCCCAATACGCAGTATTTT.

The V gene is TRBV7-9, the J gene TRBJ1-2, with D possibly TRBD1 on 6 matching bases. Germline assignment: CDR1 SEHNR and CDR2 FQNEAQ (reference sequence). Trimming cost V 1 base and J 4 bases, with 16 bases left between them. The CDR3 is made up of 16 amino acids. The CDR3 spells CASSLGVGGPLYGYTF. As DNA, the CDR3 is TGTGCCAGCAGCTTAGGGGTCGGGGGGCCCCTCTATGGCTACACCTTC.

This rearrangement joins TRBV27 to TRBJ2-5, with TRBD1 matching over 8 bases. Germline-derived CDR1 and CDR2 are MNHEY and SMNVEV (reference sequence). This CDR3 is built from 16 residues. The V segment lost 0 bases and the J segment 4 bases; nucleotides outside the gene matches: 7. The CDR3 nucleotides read TGTGCCAGCAGTTTATCGGCAGGGGGCGCAAGAGAGACCCAGTACTTC. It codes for CASSLSAGGARETQYF.

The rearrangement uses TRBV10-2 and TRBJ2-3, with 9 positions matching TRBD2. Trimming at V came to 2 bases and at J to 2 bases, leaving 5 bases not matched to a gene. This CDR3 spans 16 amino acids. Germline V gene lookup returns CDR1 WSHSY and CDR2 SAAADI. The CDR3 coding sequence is TGCGCCAGCAGTGAGCCACTAGCGGGCCCCACAGATACGCAGTATTTT. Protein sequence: CASSEPLAGPTDTQYF.

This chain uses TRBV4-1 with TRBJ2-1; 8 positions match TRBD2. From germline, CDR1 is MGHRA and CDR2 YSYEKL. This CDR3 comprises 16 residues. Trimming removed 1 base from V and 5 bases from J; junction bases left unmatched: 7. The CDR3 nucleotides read TGCGCCAGCAGCCAAGCAAGCGGGAGAATCAACAATGAGCAGTTCTTC. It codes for CASSQASGRINNEQFF.

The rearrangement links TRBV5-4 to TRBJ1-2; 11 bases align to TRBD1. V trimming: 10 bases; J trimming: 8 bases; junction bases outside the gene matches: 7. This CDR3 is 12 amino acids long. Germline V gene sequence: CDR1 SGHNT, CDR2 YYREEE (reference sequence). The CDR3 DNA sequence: TGTGCCGGTTGGACAGGGGGCGGGGGCTACACCTTC. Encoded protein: CAGWTGGGGYTF.

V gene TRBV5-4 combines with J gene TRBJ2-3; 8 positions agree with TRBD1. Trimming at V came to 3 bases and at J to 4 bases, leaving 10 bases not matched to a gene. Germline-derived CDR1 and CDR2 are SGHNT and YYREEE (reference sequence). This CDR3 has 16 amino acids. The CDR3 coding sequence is TGTGCCAGCAGCTCCCTCACAGGGGGACTCCCAGATACGCAGTATTTT. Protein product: CASSSLTGGLPDTQYF.

CDR3 loop: CASSLGQMYEQYF. CDR3 DNA sequence: TGTGCCAGCAGCTTGGGACAGATGTACGAGCAGTACTTC. This chain joins TRBV5-6 and TRBJ2-7; the D gene is possibly TRBD1 (5 bases). The V gene lost 0 bases and the J gene lost 4 bases, with 8 bases spanning the gap. Germline CDR1 is SGHDT and CDR2 is YYEEEE. This CDR3 contains 13 residues.

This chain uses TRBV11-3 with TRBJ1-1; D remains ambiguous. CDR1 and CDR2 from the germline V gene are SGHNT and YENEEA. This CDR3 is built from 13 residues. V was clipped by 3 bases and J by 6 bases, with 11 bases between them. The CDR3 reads CASSFTASAEAFF. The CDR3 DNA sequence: TGTGCCAGCAGCTTTACGGCTAGCGCTGAAGCTTTCTTT.

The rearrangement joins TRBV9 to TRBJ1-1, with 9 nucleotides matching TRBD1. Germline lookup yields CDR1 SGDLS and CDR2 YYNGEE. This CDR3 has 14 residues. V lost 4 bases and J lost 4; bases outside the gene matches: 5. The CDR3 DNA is TGTGCCAGCAGCCCGGGGACAGGGAGCACTGAAGCTTTCTTT. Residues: CASSPGTGSTEAFF.

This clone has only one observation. The CDR3 bases are TGTGCCAGCAGGGCAAGGCGAGACTCCCGGTTGGAGCAGTACTTC. It yields the protein CASRARRDSRLEQYF. This sequence joins TRBV4-2 and TRBJ2-7; the D is unclear. Between the trimmed V and J ends, which lost 6 bases and 7 bases, there was a span of 22 bases. Germline CDR1 is LGHNA and CDR2 is YNFKEQ. The CDR3 covers 15 residues.